This TCR beta chain was found in a study of beta chain features in type 1 diabetes. Study summary: Age, gender and cell yields were similar between patients and healthy donors.

With regard to this clone: Antigen specificity is unknown.

Study-wide findings and caveats: Fewer insertions but more deletions were seen at VDJ junctions in type 1 diabetes patients. When Type 1 diabetes patients were examined, their TCRB CDR3s proved moderately but significantly shorter in all four CD4+ subsets.

The authors reverse transcribed all of the isolated RNA, so sequencing captured expressed TCRB transcripts. Sequencing was performed with immunoSEQ multiplex PCR; in TCRdb, only in-frame clones are kept and a portion is missing. Of around 310,000 clones in the sample, about 14% were seen once. Germline CDR1 reads MGHDK; CDR2 reads SYGVNS. This CDR3 comprises 15 residues. V shed 5 bases and J 3 bases; nucleotides not matched to a gene: 5. The rearrangement joins TRBV25-1 to TRBJ2-2; TRBD1 matches at 8 bases. The TCR was taken from a young woman with type 1 diabetes. Sequenced input: naive CD4+ T cells from blood. CDR3 amino acids: CASSPRTGHTGELFF. CDR3 nucleotides: TGTGCCAGCAGTCCCCGGACAGGGCACACCGGGGAGCTGTTTTTT.